This TCR beta chain was captured by sequencing in a study of cytomegalovirus exposure and HLA in healthy donors. Findings of the study overall: In all likelihood, a cluster of highly shared sequence variants was a sequencing artifact. TCR beta sequences reportedly predicted most subjects' HLA-A and HLA-B alleles accurately. In a later analysis, 17,000 or so TCR beta sequences were associated with HLA alleles at 0.05 false discovery rate. Later, an analysis showed that TCR beta chains associated with HLA were more clonally expanded than others that were equally common.

The CDR3 extends over 13 amino acids. Trimming cost V 6 bases and J 8 bases; bases outside gene matches: 8. The V gene's germline CDR1 is SNHLY and CDR2 FYNNEI. A multiplex PCR was run with 60 Vbeta primers and 13 Jbeta primers. This table comes from immunoSEQ multiplex PCR, and its TCRdb copy is limited to in-frame clones, with some not included. The sample has under 200,000 clones; approximately 80% are singletons. Concerning this clone itself: Its target is unknown.

Sequenced input: PBMCs. This sequence joins TRBV2 and TRBJ2-3; TRBD2 matches at 7 bases. The sequence derives from a man aged 55-75 years in good health and CMV-seronegative. The CDR3 sequence is CASSPGGGGTQYF. In DNA form, the CDR3 reads TGTGCCAGCAGCCCTGGTGGGGGGGGTACGCAGTATTTT.